One sample yielded the 2 T cell receptor beta chains listed below, sequenced in a study of blood T cell repertoires in COVID-19. Assay used: immunoSEQ multiplex PCR; TCRdb lists only in-frame clones, some missing. The data contain 140,000 to 150,000 clones, over 80% of them seen just once; the ten biggest clones take up about 3.1%. What was sequenced was peripheral blood. These receptors originate from a woman in her forties with active or convalescent COVID-19.

The chain couples TRBV28 to TRBJ1-1; 9 positions match TRBD1. The CDR3 runs 14 residues. The V gene's germline CDR1 is MDHEN and CDR2 SYDVKM. V lost 5 bases and J lost 4; bases outside the gene matches: 5. The CDR3 reads CASSTGGAGTEAFF. The CDR3 DNA follows: TGTGCCAGCAGTACAGGGGGCGCGGGCACTGAAGCTTTCTTT.

This clone turned up a few times. This sequence joins TRBV24-1 and TRBJ1-1; TRBD1 aligns across 9 bases. After removal of 2 bases from V and 5 bases from J, the junction contained 5 bases not matched to a gene. Germline V gene data show CDR1 as KGHDR and CDR2 as SFDVKD. The CDR3 has 15 amino acids. DNA for the CDR3: TGTGCCACCAGTGATTCCGGGACAGGGCGGACTGAAGCTTTCTTT. Protein sequence: CATSDSGTGRTEAFF.